These 32 T cell receptor beta chains were all obtained from the same sample, sequenced in a study of technical replicates of blood from four donors (dated by TCRdb to 2016 to 2017). Libraries came from the immunoSEQ multiplex PCR assay. TCRdb provides this immuneACCESS table in a form limited to in-frame rearrangements. Some clones are lacking; in checked studies, under half of them reflect an unresolved V gene, and why the rest are absent is not known. The sample table holds about 73,000 clones, of which 90% were seen once. The ten largest account for 4.7% of the sample. Material for sequencing was PBMCs. These receptors were obtained from a human donor in good health. Some clones in this sample may be carry-over from other donors' samples.

The CDR3 DNA sequence: TGTGCCAGCAGCTTGGGGGACAGGGCAACAGATACGCAGTATTTT. Its translation is CASSLGDRATDTQYF. The chain couples TRBV5-4 to TRBJ2-3; 9 nucleotides align to TRBD1. The germline V gene has CDR1 SGHNT and CDR2 YYREEE (reference sequence). The CDR3 consists of 15 residues. The ends lost 0 bases at V and 3 bases at J; junction bases unmatched: 2.

For the CDR3, the DNA is TGTGCCAGCAGCCAAGGCCCGCCTGGGACAGGGCTAAGTGGGTCACCCCTCCACTTT. It specifies CASSQGPPGTGLSGSPLHF. The rearrangement uses TRBV4-2 and TRBJ1-6, with 9 bases fitting TRBD1. This CDR3 region has 19 residues. Germline V gives CDR1 LGHNA, CDR2 YNFKEQ. V lost 1 base, J lost 10 bases, and 17 bases stayed unmatched.

This clone was seen once. V usage is TRBV2 and J usage is TRBJ1-1; D unresolved. The CDR3 runs to 14 residues. Germline CDR1 reads SNHLY; CDR2 reads FYNNEI. V gave up 8 bases and J gave up 5 bases, with 18 bases separating them. The CDR3 region has the DNA TGTGCCAGCGATAGGGTTAGGGCGGGGACTGAAGCTTTCTTT. It yields the protein CASDRVRAGTEAFF.

V is TRBV5-1 and J is TRBJ2-1; maybe TRBD2 (6 bases). V was trimmed by 0 bases and J by 2 bases, leaving 12 bases between them. CDR1 is SGHRS, CDR2 YFSETQ, per germline. CDR3 size: 16 residues. This CDR3 is CASSLDGGEAYNEQFF. CDR3 coding DNA: TGCGCCAGCAGCTTGGACGGCGGGGAAGCCTACAATGAGCAGTTCTTC.

This rearrangement joins TRBV7-6 to TRBJ2-7; possible D gene TRBD1, 5 bases. Trimming left V 5 bases short and J 2 bases short, with 13 bases between. Germline lookup yields CDR1 SGHVS and CDR2 FNYEAQ. The CDR3 has 14 residues. The CDR3 reads CASSARQPPYEQYF. For the CDR3, the DNA is TGTGCCAGCAGCGCACGACAGCCGCCCTACGAGCAGTACTTC.

This chain joins TRBV7-3 and TRBJ1-2, with TRBD1 matching 7 bases. The CDR3 loop spans 15 amino acids. The ends lost 5 bases at V and 3 bases at J; junction bases unmatched: 9. The V gene's germline CDR1 is SGHTA and CDR2 FQGTGA. The CDR3 coding sequence is TGTGCCAGCAGCCCCCTAGGGGGCCCGGACTATGGCTACACCTTC. Translating gives CASSPLGGPDYGYTF.

The chain links TRBV5-5 to TRBJ2-1, with 7 nucleotides matching TRBD2. The V gene end was trimmed by 5 bases and the J gene end by 5 bases; junction bases not matched to a gene: 10. The CDR3 covers 15 residues. Germline lookup yields CDR1 SGHKS and CDR2 YYEKEE (reference sequence). CDR3 in DNA: TGTGCCAGCAGGCAAGTGGGACTACAGAACAATGAGCAGTTCTTC. Translation gives CASRQVGLQNNEQFF. The complete variable domain, with remaining parts taken from reference TRBV5-5 and TRBJ2-1, reads DAGVTQSPTHLIKTRGQQVTLRCSPISGHKSVSWYQQVLGQGPQFIFQYYEKEERGRGNFPDRFSARQFPNYSSELNVNALLLGDSALYLCASRQVGLQNNEQFFGPGTRLTVL.

The chain has TRBV7-2 and TRBJ1-1, with D tentatively TRBD1 (5 bases). The CDR3 length is 15 residues. V gave up 5 bases and J gave up 1 base, with 14 bases separating them. Germline assignment: CDR1 SGHTA and CDR2 FQGNSA. CDR3 sequence: CASSPQADRNTEAFF. The CDR3 nucleotides are TGTGCCAGCAGCCCACAAGCCGACAGGAACACTGAAGCTTTCTTT.

The chain joins TRBV30 to TRBJ1-1; D uncertain. V was clipped by 0 bases and J by 1 base, with 6 bases between them. This CDR3 comprises 13 residues. Germline V CDR1 and CDR2: GTSNPN, SVGIG (reference sequence). CDR3: CAWSVRRNTEAFF. The CDR3 nucleotides are TGTGCCTGGAGTGTACGCAGGAACACTGAAGCTTTCTTT.

V and J are TRBV6-5 and TRBJ1-2; D may be TRBD1 (6 bases). The CDR3 spans 14 residues. CDR1 and CDR2 from the germline V gene are MNHEY and SVGAGI. V dropped 8 bases and J dropped 2 bases, with 15 bases sitting between them. CDR3 DNA sequence: TGTGCCAGCGCCCAATACAGGGAAAACTATGGCTACACCTTC. The encoded protein is CASAQYRENYGYTF.

This clone appeared once. The J gene is TRBJ1-2, the V gene TRBV5-1; D uncertain. Germline V gene lookup returns CDR1 SGHRS and CDR2 YFSETQ. V was cut by 7 bases and J by 8 bases, with 21 bases left in between. The CDR3 loop spans 14 amino acids. Here the CDR3 DNA reads TGCGCCAGCGGCTCGGGGAGGGTTGAGGTCGGCTACACCTTC. The encoded protein is CASGSGRVEVGYTF.

V and J are TRBV6-6 and TRBJ1-2; a possible D gene is TRBD1 (6 bases). The V end was cut by 9 bases, the J end by 0 bases, with 11 bases between. The germline V gene encodes CDR1 MNHNY and CDR2 SVGAGI (reference sequence). This CDR3 contains 13 residues. The CDR3 sequence: CASRTDSNYGYTF. The CDR3 region has the DNA TGTGCCAGTCGGACAGACTCTAACTATGGCTACACCTTC.

This rearrangement joins TRBV7-6 to TRBJ1-1, with 7 bases identical to TRBD1. The CDR3 loop spans 14 amino acids. CDR1 and CDR2 from the germline V gene are SGHVS and FNYEAQ. V shed 5 bases and J 9 bases; nucleotides not matched to a gene: 12. CDR3 coding DNA: TGTGCCAGCAGCCGTACTACAGGGGAGGAAAAAGCTTTCTTT. Translation gives CASSRTTGEEKAFF.

The genes are TRBV7-9 and TRBJ1-1; 7 nucleotides align to TRBD1. The CDR3 spans 14 residues. From germline, CDR1 is SEHNR and CDR2 FQNEAQ (reference sequence). V lost 0 bases, J lost 5 bases, and 3 bases stayed unmatched. The CDR3 loop is CASSLAGRGTEAFF. CDR3 coding DNA: TGTGCCAGCAGCTTAGCAGGCAGGGGGACTGAAGCTTTCTTT.

This chain uses TRBV7-9 with TRBJ1-1; D is ambiguous. This CDR3 has 13 amino acids. Per the germline V gene, CDR1 is SEHNR and CDR2 is FQNEAQ (reference sequence). V shed 1 base and J shed 0 bases, with 3 bases lying between them. This CDR3 is CASSLDMNTEAFF. The CDR3 coding sequence is TGTGCCAGCAGCTTAGATATGAACACTGAAGCTTTCTTT.

The chain couples TRBV11-2 to TRBJ1-2; 9 nucleotides line up with TRBD1. This CDR3 spans 15 amino acids. The germline gives CDR1 SGHAT, CDR2 FQNNGV. With 4 bases clipped from V and 10 bases from J, the junction kept 13 bases outside the gene matches. DNA of the CDR3: TGTGCCAGCAGCTCTAGGGACAGGGTCGGTCCAACCTACACCTTC. Its translation is CASSSRDRVGPTYTF. Variable domain in full (rest from reference TRBV11-2 and TRBJ1-2): EAGVAQSPRYKIIEKRQSVAFWCNPISGHATLYWYQQILGQGPKLLIQFQNNGVVDDSQLPKDRFSAERLKGVDSTLKIQPAKLEDSAVYLCASSSRDRVGPTYTFGSGTRLTVV.

CDR3 DNA sequence: TGTGCCAGTAGTCGTGGAGGCGACCGCGAGGTCTATGGCTACACCTTC. As protein: CASSRGGDREVYGYTF. The gene calls are TRBV19 and TRBJ1-2; D call uncertain. The germline V gene has CDR1 LNHDA and CDR2 SQIVND (reference sequence). With 5 bases removed from V and 4 bases from J, the gap between germline ends came to 20 bases. This CDR3 contains 16 residues.

The chain links TRBV6-4 to TRBJ2-1; TRBD1 agrees at 9 bases. Losses at the gene ends were 4 bases for V and 6 bases for J; bases not matched to a gene: 10. This CDR3 region has 16 residues. Per germline, CDR1 MRHNA and CDR2 SNTAGT. In nucleotides, the CDR3 is TGTGCCAGCAGTGGAACCTTAGGACAGGGGCCCAATGAGCAGTTCTTC. Protein: CASSGTLGQGPNEQFF.

The chain carries TRBV7-9 and TRBJ1-5; D unclear. V was clipped by 1 base and J by 1 base, with 14 bases between them. The CDR3 is made up of 17 amino acids. From germline, CDR1 is SEHNR and CDR2 FQNEAQ (reference sequence). In DNA, the CDR3 is TGTGCCAGCAGCTTAGTATCAAATGCAGGAAGCAATCAGCCCCAGCATTTT. Amino acids: CASSLVSNAGSNQPQHF.

This clone was recorded once. The gene calls are TRBV25-1 and TRBJ1-6, with D hard to call. Trimming left V 4 bases short and J 3 bases short, with 7 bases between. Germline V gene lookup returns CDR1 MGHDK and CDR2 SYGVNS. The CDR3 sequence is 14 residues long. The CDR3 DNA reads TGTGCCAGCAGTGCCCAATTCTATAATTCACCCCTCCACTTT. Translating gives CASSAQFYNSPLHF.

This sequence joins TRBV4-3 and TRBJ2-1; D remains ambiguous. The CDR3 has 16 residues. Trimming pared 4 bases from V and 3 bases from J, leaving 16 bases between. Germline values: CDR1 LGHNA, CDR2 YSLEER. The CDR3 coding sequence is TGCGCCAGCAGCCTATCGAGGCTTAGAGACTACAATGAGCAGTTCTTC. As protein: CASSLSRLRDYNEQFF.

There are a few counts of this clone. The genes are TRBV4-3 and TRBJ2-7; maybe TRBD2 (5 bases). Germline CDR1 reads LGHNA; CDR2 reads YSLEER. CDR3 size: 14 residues. V lost 1 base, J lost 5 bases, and 12 bases lay in between. The CDR3 is CASSQGASWDEQYF. The DNA of the CDR3 is TGCGCCAGCAGCCAAGGGGCTAGCTGGGACGAGCAGTACTTC.

This rearrangement joins TRBV4-3 to TRBJ2-3; no clear D gene. V lost 4 bases, J lost 5 bases, and 10 bases lay in between. CDR3 length: 13 residues. CDR1 is LGHNA, CDR2 YSLEER, per germline. The CDR3 coding sequence is TGCGCCAGCAGCCGAGGAGCGCGAGATACGCAGTATTTT. Protein: CASSRGARDTQYF.

The chain recombines TRBV4-3 with TRBJ1-5, with D tentatively TRBD1 (5 bases). Between the trimmed V and J ends, which lost 0 bases and 6 bases, there was a span of 12 bases. This CDR3 is 15 amino acids long. CDR1 is LGHNA, CDR2 YSLEER, per germline. In nucleotides, the CDR3 is TGCGCCAGCAGCCAAGATAGGGACTTCGGTCAGCCCCAGCATTTT. Translation: CASSQDRDFGQPQHF.

Here the CDR3 DNA reads TGTGCCAGCAGTGACGGGGAGGGTAGGGTCACAGATACGCAGTATTTT. It is translated as CASSDGEGRVTDTQYF. V gene TRBV2 combines with J gene TRBJ2-3; 7 bases match TRBD2. CDR1 and CDR2 from the germline V gene are SNHLY and FYNNEI. The CDR3 is made up of 16 amino acids. Unmatched junction bases numbered 8, after V lost 3 bases and J lost 2 bases.

The gene calls are TRBV6-6 and TRBJ1-5; D not resolved. The CDR3 is 15 residues long. Trimming took off 0 bases at V and 3 bases at J, with 9 bases between the two ends. Germline V gene sequence: CDR1 MNHNY, CDR2 SVGAGI (reference sequence). The CDR3 nucleotides are TGTGCCAGCAGTTACTCACCGGGGAACAATCAGCCCCAGCATTTT. The encoded protein is CASSYSPGNNQPQHF.

V and J are TRBV30 and TRBJ2-1, with D unclear. Germline V gene lookup returns CDR1 GTSNPN and CDR2 SVGIG (reference sequence). The CDR3 has 14 residues. V was trimmed by 0 bases and J by 9 bases, leaving 15 bases between them. CDR3 region: CAWSVLTVGREQFF. DNA for the CDR3: TGTGCCTGGAGTGTACTCACAGTTGGCCGTGAGCAGTTCTTC.

The chain links TRBV10-2 to TRBJ1-1; D not certain. This CDR3 is 13 amino acids long. Germline V gene data show CDR1 as WSHSY and CDR2 as SAAADI. Trimming took 3 bases from V and 1 from J, leaving 6 bases between them. The CDR3 nucleotides read TGCGCCAGCAGTGATGCGGAGAACACTGAAGCTTTCTTT. Its protein is CASSDAENTEAFF.

The chain employs TRBV10-3 and TRBJ2-7; 8 bases agree with TRBD1. Unmatched junction bases numbered 4, after V lost 3 bases and J lost 3 bases. Per the germline V gene, CDR1 is ENHRY and CDR2 is SYGVKD. This CDR3 contains 14 residues. The CDR3 sequence: CAISDPGQGYEQYF. The CDR3, as DNA: TGTGCCATCAGTGATCCCGGACAGGGCTACGAGCAGTACTTC.

This chain uses TRBV19 with TRBJ1-4, with 7 bases aligning to TRBD1. J lost 8 bases, V lost 3 bases, and 6 bases had no gene match. Per germline, CDR1 LNHDA and CDR2 SQIVND (reference sequence). The CDR3 is made up of 14 amino acids. CDR3 nucleotide sequence: TGTGCCAGTAGTATTGACAGGGTAGAAGAAAAACTGTTTTTT. Encoded protein: CASSIDRVEEKLFF.

The chain carries TRBV27 and TRBJ2-3; TRBD2 matches at 8 bases. From germline, CDR1 is MNHEY and CDR2 SMNVEV (reference sequence). CDR3 length equals 16 residues. V shed 7 bases, J shed 0 bases, and the junction held 9 bases outside the gene matches. The CDR3 DNA is TGTGCCAGCAAATTTCGGGGGGGACCTAGCACAGATACGCAGTATTTT. Its protein product is CASKFRGGPSTDTQYF.

The chain couples TRBV7-2 to TRBJ2-3, with 13 bases identical to TRBD2. Losses at the gene ends were 1 base for V and 6 bases for J; bases not matched to a gene: 4. The CDR3 is made up of 16 amino acids. The germline V gene has CDR1 SGHTA and CDR2 FQGNSA. CDR3 DNA: TGTGCCAGCAGCTTAGTTGGGACTAGCGGGGTGGATACGCAGTATTTT. As protein: CASSLVGTSGVDTQYF.